The 9 T cell receptor beta chains reported below all come from one sample, sequenced in a study of cytomegalovirus exposure and HLA in healthy donors. Amplification used 60 Vbeta primers and 13 Jbeta primers. Sequencing used immunoSEQ multiplex PCR; TCRdb keeps in-frame clones, though not all of them. The sample lists 40,000 to 55,000 clones; approximately 72% were seen once. The sequenced material came from PBMCs. The receptors derive from a woman aged 30 to 39 in good health and CMV-seronegative.

This chain links TRBV6-6 with TRBJ2-7, with 8 bases matching TRBD2. Germline lookup yields CDR1 MNHNY and CDR2 SVGAGI (reference sequence). Unmatched junction bases numbered 9, after V lost 7 bases and J lost 4 bases. The CDR3 sequence is 14 residues long. The CDR3 is CASTQAGDGYEQYF. CDR3 bases: TGTGCCAGCACCCAAGCGGGAGACGGGTACGAGCAGTACTTC.

The chain has TRBV19 and TRBJ2-1; 9 nucleotides line up with TRBD2. Germline V gene sequence: CDR1 LNHDA, CDR2 SQIVND (reference sequence). CDR3 length: 15 amino acids. V was pared by 4 bases and J by 9 bases, with 10 bases of the junction left unmatched. The CDR3 DNA reads TGTGCCAGTAGTAGCGTAGCGGGAGTTGACGGTGAGCAGTTCTTC. It specifies CASSSVAGVDGEQFF.

The rearrangement uses TRBV5-8 and TRBJ2-7; D gene unclear. V lost 5 bases and J lost 0, with 21 bases in between. The CDR3 has 17 amino acids. CDR1 SGHTS and CDR2 YDEGEE come from the germline V gene. This chain's CDR3 is CASSRRLFGLPSYEQYF. CDR3 nucleotides: TGTGCCAGCAGTCGTCGTTTGTTTGGGCTTCCCTCCTACGAGCAGTACTTC.

The chain uses TRBV6-6 and TRBJ2-6; TRBD1 matches at 7 bases. Germline assignment: CDR1 MNHNY and CDR2 SVGAGI (reference sequence). This CDR3 contains 15 residues. Unmatched junction bases numbered 4, after V lost 6 bases and J lost 2 bases. CDR3 nucleotides: TGTGCCAGCAGAAGAACAGGGGCTGGGGCCAACGTCCTGACTTTC. Its protein is CASRRTGAGANVLTF.

This chain uses TRBV30 with TRBJ1-6, with D possibly being TRBD1 (6 bases). The germline V gene encodes CDR1 GTSNPN and CDR2 SVGIG (reference sequence). This CDR3 region has 13 residues. V lost 2 bases, J lost 7 bases, and 9 bases lay in between. CDR3 in amino acids: CAWSLTGNSPLHF. CDR3 in DNA: TGTGCCTGGAGTTTAACAGGGAATTCACCCCTCCACTTT.

The chain has TRBV19 and TRBJ1-2; D gene uncertain. This CDR3 comprises 14 residues. V shed 5 bases and J shed 2 bases, with 12 bases lying between them. The germline gives CDR1 LNHDA, CDR2 SQIVND (reference sequence). CDR3 in amino acids: CASSPRGDNYGYTF. The CDR3 DNA reads TGTGCCAGTAGTCCTAGAGGAGACAACTATGGCTACACCTTC.

V is TRBV30 and J is TRBJ1-2; D is unclear. CDR1 GTSNPN and CDR2 SVGIG come from the germline V gene (reference sequence). V was trimmed by 2 bases and J by 0 bases, leaving 13 bases between them. The CDR3 totals 15 residues. CDR3 protein: CAWSRGRDSNYGYTF. CDR3 DNA sequence: TGTGCCTGGAGTAGAGGGAGGGATTCTAACTATGGCTACACCTTC.

V and J are TRBV5-1 and TRBJ2-7; TRBD2 matches 7 bases. The ends lost 5 bases at V and 5 bases at J; junction bases unmatched: 13. This CDR3 spans 15 amino acids. Germline V gene data show CDR1 as SGHRS and CDR2 as YFSETQ. In DNA form, the CDR3 reads TGCGCCAGCAGTACCAGGCGGGGGATCGTCAACGAGCAGTACTTC. Translation: CASSTRRGIVNEQYF.

The rearrangement uses TRBV6-1 and TRBJ1-5; D is uncertain. Looked up from germline, CDR1 is MNHNS and CDR2 is SASEGT. V lost 0 bases and J 9 bases, leaving 15 bases between the germline ends. This CDR3 has 15 residues. The CDR3 DNA reads as TGTGCCAGCAGTGAAGCGCGCGTCCGCGGTACGCCCCAGCATTTT. It codes for CASSEARVRGTPQHF.